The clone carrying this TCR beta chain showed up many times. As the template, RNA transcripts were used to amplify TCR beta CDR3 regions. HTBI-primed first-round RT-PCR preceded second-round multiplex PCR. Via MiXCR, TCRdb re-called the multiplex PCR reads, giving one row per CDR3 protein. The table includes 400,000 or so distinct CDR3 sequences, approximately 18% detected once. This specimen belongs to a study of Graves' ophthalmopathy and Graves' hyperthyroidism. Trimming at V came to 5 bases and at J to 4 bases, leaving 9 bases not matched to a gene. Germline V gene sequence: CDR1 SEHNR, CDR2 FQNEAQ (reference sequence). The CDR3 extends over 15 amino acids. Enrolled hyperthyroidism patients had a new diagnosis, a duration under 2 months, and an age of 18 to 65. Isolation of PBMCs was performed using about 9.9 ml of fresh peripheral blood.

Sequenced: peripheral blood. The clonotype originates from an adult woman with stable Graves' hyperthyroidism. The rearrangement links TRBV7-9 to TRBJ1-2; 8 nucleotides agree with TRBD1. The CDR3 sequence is CASSATGALGYGYTF. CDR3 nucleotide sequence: TGTGCCAGCAGCGCGACAGGGGCTTTAGGCTATGGCTACACCTTC.